The sequence of this TCR beta chain was determined in a study of blood T cell repertoires in COVID-19. Across the whole study: Collection of acute and convalescent COVID-19 samples took place in the United States, Italy and Spain. In each case, the material was cDNA or gDNA derived from T cells, B-cell-depleted T cells, or PBMCs.

Trimming left V 1 base short and J 4 bases short, with 8 bases between. CDR3 length equals 12 residues. The germline V gene encodes CDR1 GTSNPN and CDR2 SVGIG (reference sequence). Original data processing: For nucleated cells, counts were estimated from reference gene primer amplification. The data were produced by immunoSEQ multiplex PCR, yet TCRdb's version contains in-frame clones alone and is incomplete. The DNA was the basis for D and trimming; V, J and clone size are from that table. The table records some 7,800 clones, around 88% of them present only once. The rearrangement joins TRBV30 to TRBJ2-7, with no clear D. The origin of this receptor is a woman in her fifties or sixties with active COVID-19. Sequencing was carried out using peripheral blood. The CDR3 is CAWSGGPYEQYF. In DNA form, the CDR3 reads TGTGCCTGGAGTGGTGGGCCTTACGAGCAGTACTTC.